This paragraph reports one T cell receptor beta chain. In the original workflow: Counts of nucleated cells, estimated from reference gene primer amplification, were obtained. Profiled with immunoSEQ multiplex PCR; TCRdb holds only in-frame clones, not every one. V and J calls and clone size are given by that table; D and trimming were obtained from the DNA. The sample includes under 300,000 clones, around nine tenths of them seen just once. These data come from a study of blood T cell repertoires in COVID-19. Enrollees, about 18 to 89 years old, lived in around 23 US areas. Germline CDR1 reads SGHNT; CDR2 reads YYREEE (reference sequence). V dropped 0 bases and J dropped 1 base, with 10 bases sitting between them. The CDR3 totals 15 residues.

Sample: PBMCs or T cells enriched from blood (not recorded which). The chain carries TRBV5-4 and TRBJ1-1; the D is unclear. The sequence was obtained from a woman aged 18 to 35 who had recovered from COVID-19. CDR3 in DNA: TGTGCCAGCAGCTTGGCCACTCGAGGGAACACTGAAGCTTTCTTT. It yields the protein CASSLATRGNTEAFF.